The source of this TCR beta chain is a study of T cells after yellow fever vaccination (dated by TCRdb to the late 2010s). At the level of the whole study: Libraries from fractions with low cell numbers were prepared with the SMART-Seq v4 Ultra Low Input RNA kit. To follow T-cell clones before and after both primary and booster YFV17D yellow fever vaccination, bulk TCR alpha and beta repertoires underwent longitudinal sequencing. Two healthy male donors, one aged 18 to 30 and one aged 30 to 40 years, made up the cohort. Bulk PBMC replicates and cell subsets were isolated from blood drawn at multiple timepoints before and after both primary and secondary immunization.

The label giving this sample's treatment or condition can be read as: live attenuated yellow fever vaccine strain. At each blood-draw timepoint, two biological replicates of bulk PBMCs were collected. PBMCs were isolated from peripheral blood using a standard Ficoll-Paque protocol. TriZol was used to extract RNA from bulk PBMCs, from CD4 and CD8 fractions, and from dextramer-positive and dextramer-negative fractions. Beyond this particular receptor, the publication reports: Compared with the primary T-cell response, the secondary T-cell response was weaker but faster, peaking on day 5 rather than day 15. The study included only a couple of donors, which limits how far the findings can be generalized. A small share of clonotypes was detected in both CD4 and CD8 compartments, with the overlap likely arising from convergent recombination. Most clones expanded after primary vaccination were re-detected after the booster (approximately 95% of CD4 and about 88% of CD8), suggesting broad memory maintenance. Computational filtering was needed because FACS-sorted repertoires could contain abundant contaminating clonotypes from the bulk population.

For this clonotype: The clone's antigen remains unknown. Base qualities are not provided; no much larger clone lies one nucleotide away.

TCR cDNA was synthesized by 5'RACE template switching, which introduced a universal primer site and unique molecular identifiers. Priming for cDNA synthesis came from both the TCR alpha and TCR beta constant segments. Library amplification involved two PCR steps, and the second step added sample barcodes and sequencing adapters. Sequencing of the libraries was done on either Illumina HiSeq 2500 (2x100 bp) or NovaSeq (2x150 bp). Per the source publication's procedure: Reads were demultiplexed and collapsed into UMI consensus sequences with MIGEC, and V(D)J alignment was performed with MiXCR. Using edgeR on replicate PBMC samples, clonotypes were called vaccine-responding if FDR was below 0.01 and the log2 fold change was above 5 up to day 15. CD4 or CD8 identity was assigned to each bulk clonotype according to whether the clonotype was present at higher abundance in the sequenced CD4 repertoire or the sequenced CD8 repertoire. Using fastp trimming at Q25 and MiXCR clonotype assembly, TCRdb reanalyzed the public sequencing data and kept in-frame beta chains. Each record represents a unique CDR3 protein, reported with the most common genes and DNA among its rows. V and J calls and clone size were set by TCRdb, not the authors. The sample data list approximately 350,000 distinct CDR3 sequences, and around 10% of these were observed just once. The ten biggest clones cover more than 15% of the sample.

This clonotype was obtained from a man younger than 35 who received the YFV17D yellow fever vaccine. The source material was PBMCs, sampled on the day of the first yellow fever vaccination.

The CDR3 region has the sequence CASSLTGISSYNEQFF. The nucleotides read TGTGCCAGCAGCTTAACAGGGATCAGCTCCTACAATGAGCAGTTCTTC. The chain was built from TRBV5-6 and TRBJ2-1; the D gene is perhaps TRBD1, on 6 matching bases. The germline ends are 12 bases apart after V is trimmed by 2 bases and J by 0 bases. The CDR3 runs 16 residues from the cysteine to the phenylalanine. Of all the DNA, just the CDR3 is kept, 48 bases in frame from base 1. From a lookup of the germline V gene, CDR1 and CDR2 are SGHDT and YYEEEE.